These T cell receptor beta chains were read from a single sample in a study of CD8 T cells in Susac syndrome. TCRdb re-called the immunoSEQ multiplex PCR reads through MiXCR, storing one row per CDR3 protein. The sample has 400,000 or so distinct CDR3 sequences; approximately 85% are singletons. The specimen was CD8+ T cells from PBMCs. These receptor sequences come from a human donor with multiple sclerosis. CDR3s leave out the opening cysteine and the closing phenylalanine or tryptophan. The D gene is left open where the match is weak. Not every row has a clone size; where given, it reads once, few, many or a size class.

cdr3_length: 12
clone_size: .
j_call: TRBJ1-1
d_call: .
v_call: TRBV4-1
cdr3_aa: ASSQVAGSPEAF

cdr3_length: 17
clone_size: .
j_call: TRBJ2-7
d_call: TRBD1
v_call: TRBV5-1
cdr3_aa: ASSRPRLSGQGNTYEQY

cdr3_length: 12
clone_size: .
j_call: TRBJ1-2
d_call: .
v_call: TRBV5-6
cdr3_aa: ASSTRQEHYGYT

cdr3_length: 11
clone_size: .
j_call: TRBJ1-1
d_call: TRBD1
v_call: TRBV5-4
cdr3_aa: ASSYGQATEAF

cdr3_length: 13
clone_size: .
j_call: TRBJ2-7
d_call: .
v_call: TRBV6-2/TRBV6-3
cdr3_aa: ASSYDPGPTYEQY

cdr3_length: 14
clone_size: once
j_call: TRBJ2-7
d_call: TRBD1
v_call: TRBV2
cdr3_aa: ASSDHRGSIPGEQY

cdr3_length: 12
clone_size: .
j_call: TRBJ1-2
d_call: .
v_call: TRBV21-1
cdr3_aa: ATTRRAPNYGYT

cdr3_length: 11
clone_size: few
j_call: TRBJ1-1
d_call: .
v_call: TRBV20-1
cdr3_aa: SATDSLNTEAF

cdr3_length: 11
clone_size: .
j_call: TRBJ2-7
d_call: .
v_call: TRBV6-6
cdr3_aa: ASRGWTASEQY

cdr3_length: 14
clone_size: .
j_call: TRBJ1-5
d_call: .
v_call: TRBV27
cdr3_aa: ASSLSAQGINQPQH

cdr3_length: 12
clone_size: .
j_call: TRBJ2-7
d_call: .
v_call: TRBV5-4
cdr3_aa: ASSLRGTPYEQY

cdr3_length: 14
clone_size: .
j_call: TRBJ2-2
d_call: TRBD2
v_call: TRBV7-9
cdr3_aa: ASSSPAGANTGELF

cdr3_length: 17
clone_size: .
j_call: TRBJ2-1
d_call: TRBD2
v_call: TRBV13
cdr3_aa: ASSLGGLAGADGFNEQF

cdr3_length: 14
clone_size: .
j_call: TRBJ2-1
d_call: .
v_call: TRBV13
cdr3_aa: ASSPGWPFSYNEQF

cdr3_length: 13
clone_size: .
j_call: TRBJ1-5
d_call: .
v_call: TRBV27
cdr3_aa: ASSPWRTSNQPQH

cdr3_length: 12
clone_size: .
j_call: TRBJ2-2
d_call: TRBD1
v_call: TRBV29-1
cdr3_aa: SGRPQGHTGELF

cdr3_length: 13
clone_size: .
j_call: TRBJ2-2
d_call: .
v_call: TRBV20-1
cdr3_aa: SAPGGGSSTGELF

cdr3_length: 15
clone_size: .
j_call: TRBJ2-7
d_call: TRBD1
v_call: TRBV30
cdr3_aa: AWRGVLHGQGAHEQY

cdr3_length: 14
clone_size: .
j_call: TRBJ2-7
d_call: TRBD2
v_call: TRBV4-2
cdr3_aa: ASSQEGLERSYEQY

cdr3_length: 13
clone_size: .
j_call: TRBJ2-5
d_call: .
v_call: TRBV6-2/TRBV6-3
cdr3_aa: ASSPSGQWRETQY

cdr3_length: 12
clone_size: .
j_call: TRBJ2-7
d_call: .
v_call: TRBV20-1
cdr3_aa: SARDGRSPYEQY

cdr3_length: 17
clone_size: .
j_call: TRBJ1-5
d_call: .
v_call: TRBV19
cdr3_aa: ASTPLSPQGEGTNQPQH

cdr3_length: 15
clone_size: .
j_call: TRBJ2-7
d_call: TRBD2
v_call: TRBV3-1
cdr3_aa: ASSQDFGLAGSHEQY

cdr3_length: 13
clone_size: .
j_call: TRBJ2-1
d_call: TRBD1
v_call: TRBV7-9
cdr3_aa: ASSLDRGLTNEQF

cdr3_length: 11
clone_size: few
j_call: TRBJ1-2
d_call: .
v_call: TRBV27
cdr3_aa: ASSFGGDYGYT

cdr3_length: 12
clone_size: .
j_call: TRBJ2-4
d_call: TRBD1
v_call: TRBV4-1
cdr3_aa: ASSPDRGKNIQY

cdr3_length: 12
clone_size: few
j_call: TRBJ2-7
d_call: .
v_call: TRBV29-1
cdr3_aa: SVEGPISPYEQY

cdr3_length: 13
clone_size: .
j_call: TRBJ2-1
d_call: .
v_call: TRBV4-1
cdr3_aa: ASSHPGEGHNEQF

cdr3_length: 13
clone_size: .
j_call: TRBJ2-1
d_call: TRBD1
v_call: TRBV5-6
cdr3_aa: ASSMGQGPYNEQF

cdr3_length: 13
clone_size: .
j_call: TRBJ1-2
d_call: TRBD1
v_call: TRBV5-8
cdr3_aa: ASSYPGGRTYGYT

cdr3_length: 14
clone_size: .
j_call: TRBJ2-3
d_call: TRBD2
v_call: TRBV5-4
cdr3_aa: ASSSPAGGTTDTQY

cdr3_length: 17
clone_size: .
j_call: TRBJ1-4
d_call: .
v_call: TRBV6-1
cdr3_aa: ASSPSVTELIATNEKLF

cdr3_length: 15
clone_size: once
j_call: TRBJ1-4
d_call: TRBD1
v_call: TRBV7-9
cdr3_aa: ASSSTRQGATNEKLF

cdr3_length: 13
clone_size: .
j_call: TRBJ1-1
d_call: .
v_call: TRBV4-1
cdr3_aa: ASSLREGTNTEAF

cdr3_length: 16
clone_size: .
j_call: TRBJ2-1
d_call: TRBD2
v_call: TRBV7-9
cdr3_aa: ASSLIPQSLAENNEQF

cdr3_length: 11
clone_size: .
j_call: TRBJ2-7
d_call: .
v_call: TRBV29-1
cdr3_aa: SVESGSSYEQY

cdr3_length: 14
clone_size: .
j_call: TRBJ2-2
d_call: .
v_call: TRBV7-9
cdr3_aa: ASSPSAGPNTGELF

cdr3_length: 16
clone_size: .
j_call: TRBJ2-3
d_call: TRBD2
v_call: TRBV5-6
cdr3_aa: ASSLYSSSGRAWDTQY

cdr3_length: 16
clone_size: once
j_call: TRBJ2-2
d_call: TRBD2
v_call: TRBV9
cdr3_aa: ASSGRTSGREDTGELF

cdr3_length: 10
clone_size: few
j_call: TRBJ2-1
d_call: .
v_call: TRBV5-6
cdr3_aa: ASSLQGGEQF

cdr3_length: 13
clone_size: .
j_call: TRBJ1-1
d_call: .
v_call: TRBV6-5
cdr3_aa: ASTLRTDFGAEAF

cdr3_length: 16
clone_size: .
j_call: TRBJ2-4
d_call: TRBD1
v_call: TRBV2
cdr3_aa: ASGDPTTGVGAKNIQY

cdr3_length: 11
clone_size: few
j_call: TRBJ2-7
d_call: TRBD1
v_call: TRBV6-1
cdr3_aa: ASMGQLTYEQY

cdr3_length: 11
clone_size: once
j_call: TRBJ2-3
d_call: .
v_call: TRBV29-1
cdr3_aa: SVYRVGTDTQY

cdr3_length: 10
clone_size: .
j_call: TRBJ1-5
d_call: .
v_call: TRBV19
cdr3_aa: ASSMGLQPQH

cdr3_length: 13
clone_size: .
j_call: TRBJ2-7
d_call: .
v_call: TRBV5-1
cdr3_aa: ASSLELQGYFEQY

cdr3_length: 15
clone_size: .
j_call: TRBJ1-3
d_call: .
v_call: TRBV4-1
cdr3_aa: ASSQIVGQGNGNTIY

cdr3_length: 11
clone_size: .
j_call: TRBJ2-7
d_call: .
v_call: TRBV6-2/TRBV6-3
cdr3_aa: ASSYSSFVEQY

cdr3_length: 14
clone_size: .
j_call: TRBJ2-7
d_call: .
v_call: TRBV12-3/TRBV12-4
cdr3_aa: ASCSVDGTYPYEQY

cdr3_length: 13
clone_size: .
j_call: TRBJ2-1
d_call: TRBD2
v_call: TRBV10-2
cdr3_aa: ASSVGAGTYNEQF

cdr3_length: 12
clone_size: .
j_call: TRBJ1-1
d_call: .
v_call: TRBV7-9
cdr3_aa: ASSRDSLNTEAF

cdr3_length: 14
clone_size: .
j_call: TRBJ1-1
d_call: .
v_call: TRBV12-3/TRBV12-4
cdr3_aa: ASSLGGSGLNTEAF

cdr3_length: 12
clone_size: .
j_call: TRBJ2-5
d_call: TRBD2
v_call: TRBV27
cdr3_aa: ASSPGTSGGTQY

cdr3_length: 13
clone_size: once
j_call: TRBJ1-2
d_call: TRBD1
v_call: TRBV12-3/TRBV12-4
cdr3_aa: ASSFGTGVPYGYT

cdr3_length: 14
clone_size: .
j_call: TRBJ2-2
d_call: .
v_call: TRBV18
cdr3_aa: ASSSETGANTGELF